The 28 T cell receptor beta chains given below trace back to one sample, sequenced in a study of blood T cell repertoires in COVID-19. Only in-frame clones appear in the TCRdb table, and some are missing; sequencing was by immunoSEQ multiplex PCR. The sample holds some 90,000 clones; more than 65% are singletons and the top ten take about 4%. The sequenced sample consisted of peripheral blood. The receptor source for this set is a man aged 60-69 years with acute or convalescent COVID-19.

V usage is TRBV2 and J usage is TRBJ2-7; TRBD2 might be the D (6 bases). V shed 7 bases and J shed 7 bases, with 14 bases lying between them. Germline V gene sequence: CDR1 SNHLY, CDR2 FYNNEI. The CDR3 has 12 amino acids. This chain's CDR3 is CASTISGVEQYF. The DNA for the CDR3 is TGTGCCAGCACTATCTCGGGGGTAGAGCAGTACTTC.

This clone was counted a few times. DNA of the CDR3: TGTGCCAGCTCACCGAACAGGGGTAACACTGAAGCTTTCTTT. Translated: CASSPNRGNTEAFF. V is TRBV18 and J is TRBJ1-1, with TRBD1 matching 7 bases. This CDR3 comprises 14 residues. CDR1 and CDR2 (germline): KGHSH, LQKENI. V lost 3 bases, J lost 2 bases, and 3 bases stayed unmatched.

The chain joins TRBV3-1 (or the pseudogene TRBV3-2) to TRBJ1-1; D might be TRBD1 (6 bases). Deletions cut 4 bases from V and 5 bases from J, with 20 bases between. This CDR3 contains 16 residues. From germline, CDR1 is LGHDT and CDR2 YNNKEL (reference sequence). CDR3 in DNA: TGTGCCAGCAGCCGACGAAAGACAGGATCCGGAACTGAAGCTTTCTTT. As protein: CASSRRKTGSGTEAFF.

The rearrangement links TRBV2 to TRBJ1-6; D is possibly TRBD1 (6 bases). The germline V gene encodes CDR1 SNHLY and CDR2 FYNNEI. Trimming shortened V by 2 bases and J by 8 bases, and 13 bases separated the two germline ends. The length of the CDR3 is 15 residues. The CDR3 region is CASSENRQADSPLHF. The CDR3, as DNA: TGTGCCAGCAGTGAAAACAGACAGGCTGATTCACCCCTCCACTTT.

Note on this clone: This same CDR3 is encoded by further DNA sequences in the sample. The chain recombines TRBV2 with TRBJ1-2, with unresolved D. CDR1 SNHLY and CDR2 FYNNEI come from the germline V gene. Between the trimmed V and J ends, which lost 6 bases and 1 base, there was a span of 6 bases. The CDR3 length is 12 residues. The CDR3 is CASSASNYGYTF. The CDR3 coding sequence is TGTGCCAGCAGCGCCAGTAACTATGGCTACACCTTC.

The chain has TRBV27 and TRBJ1-5; tentative D call: TRBD1 (5 bases). From germline, CDR1 is MNHEY and CDR2 SMNVEV (reference sequence). This CDR3 region has 13 residues. Deletions cut 4 bases from V and 6 bases from J, with 10 bases between. Here the CDR3 DNA reads TGTGCCAGCAGTTCAGGGATGGGTCAGCCCCAGCATTTT. Encoded protein: CASSSGMGQPQHF.

The chain employs TRBV24-1 and TRBJ1-5, with D hard to call. With 5 bases removed from V and 0 bases from J, the gap between germline ends came to 7 bases. The CDR3 is made up of 14 amino acids. Germline V lookup: CDR1 KGHDR, CDR2 SFDVKD. CDR3 nucleotide sequence: TGTGCCACCAGTGTCCAGTATAGCAATCAGCCCCAGCATTTT. Its translation is CATSVQYSNQPQHF.

The chain has TRBV7-9 and TRBJ1-5; D is unclear. V was trimmed by 4 bases and J by 3 bases, leaving 4 bases between them. This CDR3 has 12 residues. Per the germline V gene, CDR1 is SEHNR and CDR2 is FQNEAQ (reference sequence). The CDR3 nucleotides are TGTGCCAGCAGCTATCACAATCAGCCCCAGCATTTT. Translating it yields CASSYHNQPQHF.

The chain uses TRBV29-1 and TRBJ2-1, with 12 bases lining up with TRBD2. V dropped 6 bases and J dropped 4; count of bases not matched to a gene: 4. Germline-derived CDR1 and CDR2 are SQVTM and ANQGSEA. The CDR3 totals 14 residues. As DNA, the CDR3 is TGCAGCGTCGAGGGACTAGCGGGTTACAATGAGCAGTTCTTC. This gives the protein CSVEGLAGYNEQFF.

The gene calls are TRBV25-1 and TRBJ2-7, with D perhaps TRBD1 (5 bases). V was pared by 2 bases and J by 5 bases, with 10 bases between. Germline CDR1 MGHDK, CDR2 SYGVNS. The CDR3 extends over 13 amino acids. The CDR3 DNA reads as TGTGCCAGCAGTGAACAGGGATGGCACGAGCAGTACTTC. Translating gives CASSEQGWHEQYF.

V usage is TRBV3-1 (or the pseudogene TRBV3-2) and J usage is TRBJ2-3; D may be TRBD2 (5 bases). Germline values: CDR1 LGHDT, CDR2 YNNKEL (reference sequence). Trimming took off 1 base at V and 3 bases at J, with 11 bases between the two ends. The CDR3 spans 15 residues. CDR3 bases: TGTGCCAGCAGCCAAGGGGGAGCGACGACAGATACGCAGTATTTT. The encoded protein is CASSQGGATTDTQYF.

The V gene is TRBV2, the J gene TRBJ2-1; TRBD1 aligns across 10 bases. The CDR3 runs to 17 residues. Germline CDR1 is SNHLY and CDR2 is FYNNEI. V was pared by 3 bases and J by 8 bases, with 13 bases of the junction left unmatched. The CDR3 loop is CASSDPGQGVSGDEQFF. The CDR3 coding sequence is TGTGCCAGCAGTGATCCTGGACAGGGGGTATCGGGCGATGAGCAGTTCTTC.

V and J are TRBV10-3 and TRBJ2-5, with 12 bases fitting TRBD2. With V trimmed by 4 bases and J by 5 bases, 5 bases remained unmatched. CDR3 size: 15 residues. The V gene's germline CDR1 is ENHRY and CDR2 SYGVKD. The CDR3 is CAISASGRAGETQYF. DNA of the CDR3: TGTGCCATCAGTGCTAGCGGGAGGGCCGGGGAGACCCAGTACTTC.

V gene TRBV7-9 combines with J gene TRBJ2-1, with TRBD2 matching over 10 bases. Per the germline V gene, CDR1 is SEHNR and CDR2 is FQNEAQ (reference sequence). The length of the CDR3 is 16 residues. With 2 bases clipped from V and 4 bases from J, the junction kept 5 bases outside the gene matches. CDR3 protein: CASSLRSAGGYNEQFF. The CDR3 nucleotides read TGTGCCAGCAGCTTACGTTCAGCGGGAGGGTACAATGAGCAGTTCTTC.

This clone was seen a handful of times. The V call is TRBV5-1, the J call TRBJ2-7; 9 bases are a match to TRBD1. Germline V gives CDR1 SGHRS, CDR2 YFSETQ. The CDR3 covers 14 residues. Germline trimming cut 0 bases from V and 6 bases from J; bases unmatched to any gene: 4. The CDR3 nucleotides are TGCGCCAGCAGCTTGGTACAGGGGGCGGGCGAGCAGTACTTC. It specifies CASSLVQGAGEQYF.

This clone was detected only once. V gene TRBV7-9 combines with J gene TRBJ1-1; perhaps TRBD1 as D (5 bases). Per the germline V gene, CDR1 is SEHNR and CDR2 is FQNEAQ (reference sequence). The CDR3 spans 15 residues. Trimming removed 4 bases at V and 1 base at J, with 13 bases between. CDR3 coding DNA: TGTGCCAGCAGCTACCGGCCGACAGAGAACACTGAAGCTTTCTTT. Its protein product is CASSYRPTENTEAFF. Full variable domain (outside the CDR3, taken from reference TRBV7-9 and TRBJ1-1): DTGVSQNPRHKITKRGQNVTFRCDPISEHNRLYWYRQTLGQGPEFLTYFQNEAQLEKSRLLSDRFSAERPKGSFSTLEIQRTEQGDSAMYLCASSYRPTENTEAFFGQGTRLTVV.

V is TRBV28 and J is TRBJ2-7, with TRBD2 matching 8 bases. From germline, CDR1 is MDHEN and CDR2 SYDVKM. V shed 8 bases and J 0 bases; nucleotides not matched to a gene: 3. The CDR3 loop spans 13 amino acids. CDR3 protein: CASAGGSSYEQYF. CDR3 nucleotide sequence: TGTGCCAGCGCGGGAGGTAGCTCCTACGAGCAGTACTTC.

The count of this clone is one. The chain carries TRBV7-9 and TRBJ2-1, with TRBD1 matching over 8 bases. CDR1 is SEHNR, CDR2 FQNEAQ, per germline (reference sequence). The V gene end was trimmed by 5 bases and the J gene end by 8 bases; junction bases not matched to a gene: 11. The CDR3 totals 15 residues. CDR3 coding DNA: TGTGCCAGCAGCGACCCGGGACAGGTTATCTATGAGCAGTTCTTC. Amino acid sequence: CASSDPGQVIYEQFF.

This clone showed up just a few times. The chain couples TRBV6-5 to TRBJ1-5, with 7 bases that match TRBD1. The CDR3 has 15 residues. Germline values: CDR1 MNHEY, CDR2 SVGAGI. V trimming: 5 bases; J trimming: 0 bases; junction bases outside the gene matches: 4. CDR3 residues: CASSQGGLSNQPQHF. The CDR3 DNA reads as TGTGCCAGCAGTCAGGGGGGCCTTAGCAATCAGCCCCAGCATTTT.

The chain employs TRBV5-6 and TRBJ2-7; no clear D. Germline V gene lookup returns CDR1 SGHDT and CDR2 YYEEEE. V was pared by 4 bases and J by 0 bases, with 17 bases between. The CDR3 loop spans 16 amino acids. Written as DNA, the CDR3 is TGTGCCAGCAGCGCGGTACGTCAGTCTTTCTCCTACGAGCAGTACTTC. Protein sequence: CASSAVRQSFSYEQYF.

The chain couples TRBV6-5 to TRBJ2-7; 8 bases are a match to TRBD2. The CDR3 extends over 14 amino acids. J lost 2 bases, V lost 5 bases, and 5 bases had no gene match. Looked up from germline, CDR1 is MNHEY and CDR2 is SVGAGI. CDR3 in amino acids: CASSRSGGPYEQYF. The CDR3, as DNA: TGTGCCAGCAGTAGGAGCGGGGGACCCTACGAGCAGTACTTC.

The CDR3 reads CASSLVAGGNNEQFF. The CDR3 DNA is TGTGCCAGCAGTTTAGTAGCGGGGGGTAACAATGAGCAGTTCTTC. The rearrangement links TRBV27 to TRBJ2-1; TRBD2 matches 10 bases. V dropped 2 bases and J dropped 5; count of bases not matched to a gene: 3. Germline CDR1 reads MNHEY; CDR2 reads SMNVEV (reference sequence). The CDR3 sequence is 15 residues long.

J is TRBJ1-4 and V is TRBV5-4; TRBD1 agrees at 7 bases. The CDR3 contains 15 residues. The V gene's germline CDR1 is SGHNT and CDR2 YYREEE (reference sequence). V was clipped by 5 bases and J by 8 bases; unmatched bases: 12. The CDR3 DNA reads as TGTGCCAGCAGTCGTGAGGGGGCAGGAGGGGAAAAACTGTTTTTT. Residues: CASSREGAGGEKLFF. Together with reference TRBV5-4 and TRBJ1-4, the CDR3 gives the full variable domain: ETGVTQSPTHLIKTRGQQVTLRCSSQSGHNTVSWYQQALGQGPQFIFQYYREEENGRGNFPPRFSGLQFPNYSSELNVNALELDDSALYLCASSREGAGGEKLFFGSGTQLSVL.

The gene calls are TRBV7-2 and TRBJ2-7; a possible D gene is TRBD1 (5 bases). The CDR3 extends over 13 amino acids. The germline gives CDR1 SGHTA, CDR2 FQGNSA. V was shortened by 5 bases and J by 3 bases, with 11 bases between the two germline ends. CDR3 loop: CASSPQENYEQYF. The DNA for the CDR3 is TGTGCCAGCAGCCCACAGGAGAACTACGAGCAGTACTTC.

V usage is TRBV19 and J usage is TRBJ1-2, with D hard to call. Trimming pared 3 bases from V and 2 bases from J, leaving 13 bases between. The CDR3 is 15 amino acids. CDR1 is LNHDA, CDR2 SQIVND, per germline (reference sequence). This CDR3 is CASSIGPGSNYGYTF. In DNA, the CDR3 is TGTGCCAGTAGTATCGGTCCAGGTTCGAACTATGGCTACACCTTC.

V and J are TRBV24-1 and TRBJ2-7; possible D gene TRBD1, 5 bases. V dropped 5 bases and J dropped 5 bases, with 12 bases sitting between them. Germline lookup yields CDR1 KGHDR and CDR2 SFDVKD. The CDR3 sequence is 13 residues long. The CDR3 is CATSAAGRHEQYF. CDR3 nucleotides: TGTGCCACCAGTGCTGCAGGGCGGCACGAGCAGTACTTC.

The chain has TRBV7-8 and TRBJ1-2, with D uncertain. CDR1 SGHVS and CDR2 FQNEAQ come from the germline V gene. Trimming left V 5 bases short and J 6 bases short, with 10 bases between. The length of the CDR3 is 12 residues. DNA for the CDR3: TGTGCCAGCAGCGGAGCCCTAAATGGCTACACCTTC. Translated: CASSGALNGYTF.

This clone was counted once. The chain combines TRBV14 with TRBJ1-1, with 10 bases that match TRBD1. The CDR3 totals 14 residues. Germline CDR1 reads SGHDN; CDR2 reads FVKESK. J gave up 5 bases and V 6 bases, and 6 bases lay outside the gene matches. The DNA for the CDR3 is TGTGCCAGCAGGGGGACAGGGGAAGGGACTGAAGCTTTCTTT. Translating it yields CASRGTGEGTEAFF.